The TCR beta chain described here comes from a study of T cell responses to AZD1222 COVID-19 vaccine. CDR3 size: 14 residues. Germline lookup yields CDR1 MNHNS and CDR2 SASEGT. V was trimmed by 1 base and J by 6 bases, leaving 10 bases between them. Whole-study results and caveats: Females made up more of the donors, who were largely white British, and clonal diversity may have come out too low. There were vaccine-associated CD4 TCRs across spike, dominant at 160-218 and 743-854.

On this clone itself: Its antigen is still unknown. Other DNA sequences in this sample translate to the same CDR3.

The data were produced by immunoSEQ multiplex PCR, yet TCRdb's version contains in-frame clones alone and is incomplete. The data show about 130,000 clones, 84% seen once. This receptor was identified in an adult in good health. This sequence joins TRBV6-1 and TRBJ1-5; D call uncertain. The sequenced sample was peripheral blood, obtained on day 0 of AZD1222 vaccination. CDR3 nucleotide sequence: TGTGCCAGCAGTGAAGGGACCGTAGCTCAGCCCCAGCATTTT. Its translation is CASSEGTVAQPQHF.